In this sample, the clone carrying this T cell receptor beta chain turned up a few times. Antigen unknown. The data were taken from a study of T cells after yellow fever vaccination. Across the study: Fractions of low cell number were prepared using SMART-Seq v4 Ultra Low Input. Overall study results and limits: Re-detected after boosting: most primary clones, almost 98% of CD4 and roughly 90% of CD8. Peaking on day 5 versus 15, the secondary response was faster but weaker.

Generation of TCR cDNA used 5'RACE template switching (which added a universal primer site and UMIs). Using its own MiXCR run on the 5' RACE reads, TCRdb lists one record per CDR3 protein. This sample has about 160,000 distinct CDR3 sequences, with around 7.3% found just once. CDR1 and CDR2 from the germline V gene are SGHTA and FQGNSA. Trimming stripped 5 bases from V and 3 bases from J, with 4 bases between. The CDR3 contains 11 residues. Sequences were derived from CD4+ T cells sorted from PBMCs, sampled around 5 days after the first yellow fever vaccination. The rearrangement uses TRBV7-2 and TRBJ2-5, with D unclear. This clonotype originated in a man aged 18 to 30 who received the YFV17D yellow fever vaccine. For the CDR3, the DNA is TGTGCCAGCAGCGCCAAAGAGACCCAGTACTTC. Its protein product is CASSAKETQYF.